This T cell receptor (beta chain) was observed in a study of OX40 agonist ivuxolimab in advanced cancers. Regarding the study as a whole: CD8+ T cells were the subset that, on average, had more expanded clones than CD4+.

Trimming pared 9 bases from V and 4 bases from J, leaving 18 bases between. The germline V gene has CDR1 ENHRY and CDR2 SYGVKD. This CDR3 region has 15 residues. A word on this clone: The antigen is undetermined.

Repertoires were generated with immunoSEQ multiplex PCR, while TCRdb's copy carries only in-frame clones and drops some. The table records 73,000 or so clones, roughly 90% of them present only once. The chain carries TRBV10-3 and TRBJ2-2; D assignment may be TRBD1 or TRBD2 (6 bases each). The input for sequencing was CD4+ or CD8+ T cells sorted from blood, taken in a trial of the OX40 agonist ivuxolimab. The TCR was taken from an adult with an advanced solid tumor such as melanoma, head and neck, liver or kidney cancer. DNA for the CDR3: TGTGCCATTTTGCGGGGACAAGCATCCACCGGGGAGCTGTTTTTT. The encoded protein is CAILRGQASTGELFF.